The 18 T cell receptor beta chains reported below all come from one sample, sequenced in a study of read filtering for tumor transcriptome and immune sequencing. Molecular barcoded adaptors covering alpha/delta and beta/gamma chains were used on roughly 400 ng RNA. One entry per CDR3 protein, called by TCRdb with MiXCR from the reads. The table includes some 130,000 distinct CDR3 sequences, approximately 13% detected once. The sample consisted of a population of CD138-negative cells sorted from bone marrow. Receptors were obtained from a donor aged 40 or older with multiple myeloma.

V and J are TRBV4-1 and TRBJ2-3, with 9 bases that match TRBD2. This CDR3 is built from 16 residues. The V gene's germline CDR1 is MGHRA and CDR2 YSYEKL. V shed 4 bases, J shed 0 bases, and the junction held 5 bases outside the gene matches. DNA of the CDR3: TGCGCCAGCAGCCGAAGACTAGCGGATAGCACAGATACGCAGTATTTT. It is translated as CASSRRLADSTDTQYF.

This clonotype was found a few times. The chain joins TRBV28 to TRBJ2-3; possibly TRBD2 for D (5 bases). Trimming shortened V by 10 bases and J by 4 bases, and 18 bases separated the two germline ends. The CDR3 covers 14 residues. Germline CDR1 MDHEN, CDR2 SYDVKM. Written as DNA, the CDR3 is TGTGCCACCCGGACTGCCTTTGACGCAGATACGCAGTATTTT. Translation: CATRTAFDADTQYF.

This clonotype came up many times. V gene TRBV12-3 or TRBV12-4 combines with J gene TRBJ1-5; tentatively, D is TRBD1 (6 bases). Trimming took 6 bases from V and 6 from J, leaving 21 bases between them. The CDR3 is 16 amino acids. The CDR3 DNA reads TGTGCCAGCAGGAGGGGGGCCAGGGTGATGAGTCAGCCCCAGCATTTT. Its protein is CASRRGARVMSQPQHF.

This clonotype was observed a handful of times. The chain joins TRBV30 to TRBJ2-1; 7 bases fit TRBD2. This CDR3 region has 15 residues. The trim removed 0 bases at V and 5 bases at J, leaving 7 bases unmatched. Per the germline V gene, CDR1 is GTSNPN and CDR2 is SVGIG (reference sequence). CDR3 amino acids: CAWSVGLADNNEQFF. The CDR3 DNA reads TGTGCCTGGAGTGTAGGGCTAGCGGATAACAATGAGCAGTTCTTC.

This clonotype was observed many times. The rearrangement joins TRBV7-3 to TRBJ2-1; 7 nucleotides match TRBD2. This CDR3 has 15 amino acids. Per the germline V gene, CDR1 is SGHTA and CDR2 is FQGTGA. J gave up 8 bases and V 3 bases, and 10 bases lay outside the gene matches. This CDR3 reads CASSFASGRWDEQFF. The CDR3 DNA follows: TGTGCCAGCAGCTTTGCTAGCGGCCGATGGGATGAGCAGTTCTTC.

This clonotype appeared many times. V and J are TRBV7-9 and TRBJ2-7, with 7 bases lining up with TRBD1. The CDR3 totals 16 residues. J gave up 3 bases and V 2 bases, and 10 bases lay outside the gene matches. From germline, CDR1 is SEHNR and CDR2 FQNEAQ (reference sequence). The CDR3 region is CASSLYWTGSDYEQYF. The CDR3 coding sequence is TGTGCCAGCAGCTTATATTGGACAGGAAGCGACTACGAGCAGTACTTC.

This clonotype was recorded at least ten times. This CDR3 reads CSADGLGTSYNEQFF. The CDR3 nucleotides are TGCAGTGCTGATGGACTAGGCACCTCCTACAATGAGCAGTTCTTC. The V gene is TRBV20-1, the J gene TRBJ2-1; 7 positions match TRBD2. The CDR3 runs to 15 residues. V lost 5 bases and J lost 0; bases outside the gene matches: 7. The germline CDR1 and CDR2 sequences are DFQATT and SNEGSKA (reference sequence).

In this sample, this clonotype turned up many times. The rearrangement links TRBV29-1 to TRBJ2-3, with D maybe TRBD1 (5 bases). The CDR3 consists of 15 residues. Germline CDR1 is SQVTM and CDR2 is ANQGSEA. Trimming shortened V by 7 bases and J by 0 bases, and 17 bases separated the two germline ends. The CDR3, as DNA: TGCAGCGGGACACCCTTTACGCTGAGCACAGATACGCAGTATTTT. Residues: CSGTPFTLSTDTQYF.

Turning to this clonotype: A much larger clone sits a single nucleotide away, making a read error possible. This chain uses TRBV5-1 with TRBJ1-1; a possible D gene is TRBD1 (6 bases). CDR3 length: 15 residues. The germline V and J ends were trimmed by 4 bases and 4 bases, with 17 bases remaining between them. CDR1 SGHRS and CDR2 YFSETQ come from the germline V gene. The chain's CDR3 is CASSARSGEGTEAFF. The DNA of the CDR3 is TGCGCCAGCAGCGCAAGGTCAGGGGAGGGCACTGAAGCTTTCTTT.

This clonotype has at least ten counts. This sequence joins TRBV27 and TRBJ1-1; 8 nucleotides match TRBD1. The CDR3 has 13 amino acids. Germline-derived CDR1 and CDR2 are MNHEY and SMNVEV (reference sequence). The ends lost 4 bases at V and 5 bases at J; junction bases unmatched: 3. Here the CDR3 reads CASSSYRGTEAFF. CDR3 in DNA: TGTGCCAGCAGTTCATACAGGGGGACTGAAGCTTTCTTT.

In its sample, this clonotype was seen many times. The chain has TRBV18 and TRBJ2-5; D is uncertain. V was cut by 3 bases and J by 0 bases, with 2 bases left in between. The CDR3 consists of 12 residues. Germline lookup yields CDR1 KGHSH and CDR2 LQKENI. As DNA, the CDR3 is TGTGCCAGCTCACCCTACCAAGAGACCCAGTACTTC. The encoded protein is CASSPYQETQYF.

Turning to this clonotype: A read error may explain this, as a much larger clone is one base away. The J gene is TRBJ1-1, the V gene TRBV6-1; 8 nucleotides agree with TRBD1. Germline-derived CDR1 and CDR2 are MNHNS and SASEGT. The CDR3 is 16 amino acids. The CDR3 region is CASSPRQGLMNTEALF. The DNA for the CDR3 is TGTGCCAGCAGCCCCAGACAGGGGCTAATGAACACTGAAGCTCTCTTT.

With regard to this clonotype: With a much larger clone just one base away, this may be a read error. Because the CDR3's place on the DNA is in doubt, the DNA is left out and the CDR3 is given as listed by TCRdb. The chain carries TRBV11-3 and TRBJ2-7; the table's D call of TRBD1 was not tested on the DNA. Germline loops: CDR1 SGHNT, CDR2 YENEEA. The CDR3 spans 16 amino acids, including both terminal residues. The CDR3 sequence: CASSLVGTGSAYEHYF.

This clonotype was observed many times. The chain combines TRBV7-2 with TRBJ2-3, with TRBD2 identical over 9 bases. Per germline, CDR1 SGHTA and CDR2 FQGNSA. The CDR3 length is 16 residues. The junction had 3 bases not matched to a gene; V was cut back by 1 base and J by 1 base. The DNA of the CDR3 is TGTGCCAGCAGCTTAGACGGACTAGCGCGCACAGATACGCAGTATTTT. As protein: CASSLDGLARTDTQYF.

The sample holds many counts of this clonotype. The CDR3 loop is CASSLAGVIGYNEQFF. CDR3 DNA: TGCGCCAGCAGCTTGGCCGGTGTAATCGGTTACAATGAGCAGTTCTTC. The chain has TRBV5-1 and TRBJ2-1, with no clear D. Trimming left V 0 bases short and J 4 bases short, with 14 bases between. The CDR3 contains 16 residues. Germline V gene data show CDR1 as SGHRS and CDR2 as YFSETQ.

As regards this clonotype: A much larger clone lies one base from this, so it may be a read error. Likely a read error: the CDR3 ends without its conserved phenylalanine or tryptophan. V usage is TRBV29-1 and J usage is TRBJ2-7, with a possible D match to TRBD1 (5 bases). Germline CDR1 SQVTM, CDR2 ANQGSEA. V was cut by 0 bases and J by 2 bases, with 20 bases left in between. This CDR3 is 17 amino acids long. DNA for the CDR3: TGCAGCGTTGAAGATCGTTGGGGCCGAGATAAGCCCTACGAGCAGTACCTC. Translating it yields CSVEDRWGRDKPYEQYL.

As regards this clonotype: A read error may be the cause here, since a much bigger clone is one base away. The J gene is TRBJ2-3, the V gene TRBV7-9, with D maybe TRBD2 (5 bases). From germline, CDR1 is SEHNR and CDR2 FQNEAQ (reference sequence). The CDR3 length is 14 residues. V shed 5 bases and J shed 4 bases, with 13 bases lying between them. In DNA, the CDR3 is TGTGCCAGCAGCCACACTAGGGCGTCAGATACGCAGTATTTT. It codes for CASSHTRASDTQYF.

The V gene is TRBV7-9, the J gene TRBJ2-2; no clear D. Trimming cost V 6 bases and J 1 base, with 6 bases left between them. Germline loops: CDR1 SEHNR, CDR2 FQNEAQ (reference sequence). The CDR3 length is 13 residues. The chain's CDR3 is CASSRLNTGELFF. In DNA form, the CDR3 reads TGTGCCAGCAGTCGTCTGAACACCGGGGAGCTGTTTTTT.